The 31 T cell receptor beta chains in this list originate from one sample, sequenced in a study of control samples from healthy donors and cancer patients. The data were produced by immunoSEQ multiplex PCR, yet TCRdb's version contains in-frame clones alone and is incomplete. The sample comprises around 120,000 clones, approximately 90% of which are singletons, and over 2% rests with the top ten. Sequencing was performed on blood. These receptor sequences come from a woman in her 70s in good health.

A remark on this clone: The identical CDR3 is also encoded by other nucleotide sequences in the sample. V is TRBV29-1 and J is TRBJ1-2; TRBD1 agrees at 7 bases. CDR1 SQVTM and CDR2 ANQGSEA come from the germline V gene. Trimming took 5 bases from V and 4 from J; bases not matched to a gene: 10. CDR3 length: 14 amino acids. The CDR3 nucleotides are TGCAGCGTTCACCCTCCGGGACAGCCCTATGGCTACACCTTC. Translation: CSVHPPGQPYGYTF.

In DNA form, the CDR3 reads TGCGCCAGCAGCCAAGATTGGGACAGGCCAACTAATGAAAAACTGTTTTTT. It yields the protein CASSQDWDRPTNEKLFF. The chain recombines TRBV4-1 with TRBJ1-4; 8 bases align to TRBD1. The CDR3 consists of 17 residues. The V gene's germline CDR1 is MGHRA and CDR2 YSYEKL. The ends lost 0 bases at V and 0 bases at J; junction bases unmatched: 3.

This chain joins TRBV27 and TRBJ2-1, with 8 bases aligning to TRBD2. After removal of 4 bases from V and 6 bases from J, the junction contained 8 bases not matched to a gene. Germline assignment: CDR1 MNHEY and CDR2 SMNVEV (reference sequence). The CDR3 is 15 amino acids. The CDR3 sequence: CASSYPGLAGNEQFF. DNA of the CDR3: TGTGCCAGCAGTTACCCTGGACTAGCTGGCAATGAGCAGTTCTTC.

The V call is TRBV20-1, the J call TRBJ2-7; D may be TRBD1 (5 bases). This CDR3 contains 14 residues. In germline, CDR1 is DFQATT, CDR2 SNEGSKA (reference sequence). Trimming cost V 3 bases and J 6 bases, with 18 bases left between them. CDR3 nucleotides: TGCAGTGCTAGTGCGGCCGCAGGGAATCGCGAGCAGTACTTC. Protein: CSASAAAGNREQYF.

The chain carries TRBV29-1 and TRBJ2-1; 13 bases agree with TRBD2. V was clipped by 5 bases and J by 5 bases; unmatched bases: 6. Germline loops: CDR1 SQVTM, CDR2 ANQGSEA. The CDR3 spans 15 residues. CDR3 loop: CSVQGLAGAHNEQFF. The CDR3 DNA reads TGCAGCGTTCAAGGACTAGCGGGGGCCCACAATGAGCAGTTCTTC.

V is TRBV4-1 and J is TRBJ2-7, with TRBD1 as a possible D gene (5 bases). The length of the CDR3 is 13 residues. V was pared by 6 bases and J by 1 base, with 10 bases between. Germline CDR1 reads MGHRA; CDR2 reads YSYEKL. The CDR3 here is CASRRTGSYEQYF. CDR3 bases: TGCGCCAGCAGACGCACAGGATCCTACGAGCAGTACTTC.

This chain uses TRBV2 with TRBJ1-5, with 7 bases identical to TRBD1. The CDR3 loop spans 15 amino acids. Germline CDR1 is SNHLY and CDR2 is FYNNEI. Trimming cost V 2 bases and J 7 bases; bases outside gene matches: 8. CDR3 sequence reads: CASSERTGTPQPQHF. DNA for the CDR3: TGTGCCAGCAGTGAAAGGACAGGCACCCCCCAGCCCCAGCATTTT.

This clone was observed a few times. This chain connects TRBV5-1 to TRBJ1-1; D might be TRBD1 (5 bases). Germline V gene sequence: CDR1 SGHRS, CDR2 YFSETQ. The CDR3 totals 14 residues. Trimming shortened V by 1 base and J by 4 bases, and 11 bases separated the two germline ends. CDR3 coding DNA: TGCGCCAGCAGCTTGATCAGGGAAGGCACTGAAGCTTTCTTT. Translating gives CASSLIREGTEAFF. The variable domain in full, with the rest retrieved from reference TRBV5-1 and TRBJ1-1, is KAGVTQTPRYLIKTRGQQVTLSCSPISGHRSVSWYQQTPGQGLQFLFEYFSETQRNKGNFPGRFSGRQFSNSRSEMNVSTLELGDSALYLCASSLIREGTEAFFGQGTRLTVV.

The chain is built from TRBV18 and TRBJ2-5; the D gene is possibly TRBD2 (6 bases). This CDR3 is 13 amino acids long. V was cut by 0 bases and J by 5 bases, with 7 bases left in between. Germline assignment: CDR1 KGHSH and CDR2 LQKENI. DNA of the CDR3: TGTGCCAGCTCACCACCGGAGGGGGAGACCCAGTACTTC. Protein product: CASSPPEGETQYF.

The chain has TRBV3-1 (or the pseudogene TRBV3-2) and TRBJ2-7, with a possible D match to TRBD2 (5 bases). The CDR3 is made up of 13 amino acids. CDR1 is LGHDT, CDR2 YNNKEL, per germline (reference sequence). Trimming took off 11 bases at V and 1 base at J, with 15 bases between the two ends. CDR3 in DNA: TGTGCCTCCACCCCGGGGTTGTCCTACGAGCAGTACTTC. The encoded protein is CASTPGLSYEQYF.

This chain links TRBV19 with TRBJ2-1; D ambiguous. The germline gives CDR1 LNHDA, CDR2 SQIVND (reference sequence). V was clipped by 7 bases and J by 4 bases, with 17 bases between them. The CDR3 is made up of 15 amino acids. The CDR3 loop reads CASTLTSTVYNEQFF. Written as DNA, the CDR3 is TGTGCCAGTACCCTCACTTCGACTGTGTACAATGAGCAGTTCTTC. The entire variable domain, with the rest obtained from reference TRBV19 and TRBJ2-1, is as follows: DGGITQSPKYLFRKEGQNVTLSCEQNLNHDAMYWYRQDPGQGLRLIYYSQIVNDFQKGDIAEGYSVSREKKESFPLTVTSAQKNPTAFYLCASTLTSTVYNEQFFGPGTRLTVL.

The rearrangement links TRBV11-2 to TRBJ1-6; D might be TRBD1 (5 bases). Germline V CDR1 and CDR2: SGHAT, FQNNGV. CDR3 length: 13 residues. Trimming took 5 bases from V and 11 from J, leaving 13 bases between them. CDR3 sequence: CASSKGGQPPLHF. The CDR3 bases are TGTGCCAGCAGCAAAGGAGGACAACCACCCCTCCACTTT.

This clone was seen only once. The chain couples TRBV3-1 (or the pseudogene TRBV3-2) to TRBJ1-3, with D perhaps matching TRBD1 (5 bases). The CDR3 length is 14 residues. V was pared by 2 bases and J by 2 bases, with 7 bases between. CDR1 and CDR2 from the germline V gene are LGHDT and YNNKEL (reference sequence). The CDR3 region has the DNA TGTGCCAGCAGCCAACCAGGGACTGGAAACACCATATATTTT. Protein: CASSQPGTGNTIYF.

The chain uses TRBV18 and TRBJ1-4; no clear D gene. The germline gives CDR1 KGHSH, CDR2 LQKENI. Trimming stripped 2 bases from V and 0 bases from J, with 10 bases between. The CDR3 is made up of 16 amino acids. CDR3 loop: CASSPYDAATNEKLFF. CDR3 DNA sequence: TGTGCCAGCTCACCATATGACGCAGCAACTAATGAAAAACTGTTTTTT.

The chain is built from TRBV12-3 or TRBV12-4 and TRBJ1-2, with TRBD1 as a possible D gene (6 bases). V lost 6 bases and J 8 bases, leaving 16 bases between the germline ends. This CDR3 has 13 residues. The CDR3 loop reads CASSMDSLLGYTF. CDR3 DNA sequence: TGTGCCAGCAGCATGGACAGCTTACTAGGCTACACCTTC.

The chain joins TRBV7-2 to TRBJ2-1, with 10 bases matching TRBD1. The junction had 2 bases not matched to a gene; V was cut back by 5 bases and J by 1 base. The germline gives CDR1 SGHTA, CDR2 FQGNSA. This CDR3 has 15 amino acids. The CDR3 region has the DNA TGTGCCAGCAGCCCGGGACAGGGGTCCTACAATGAGCAGTTCTTC. Translating gives CASSPGQGSYNEQFF.

The rearrangement uses TRBV4-1 and TRBJ2-5; no definite D call. The CDR3 sequence is 13 residues long. V lost 3 bases to trimming and J lost 2 bases, with 7 bases between them. Germline-derived CDR1 and CDR2 are MGHRA and YSYEKL. The CDR3 region is CASSHYSQETQYF. As DNA, the CDR3 is TGCGCCAGCAGCCATTACAGTCAAGAGACCCAGTACTTC.

The rearrangement links TRBV29-1 to TRBJ2-3, with 7 positions matching TRBD1. The CDR3 is made up of 12 amino acids. Germline loops: CDR1 SQVTM, CDR2 ANQGSEA. V lost 6 bases to trimming and J lost 6 bases; unmatched junction nucleotides: 6. CDR3 sequence reads: CSVETGSDTQYF. The CDR3 DNA is TGCAGCGTGGAGACAGGGTCGGATACGCAGTATTTT.

V and J are TRBV7-8 and TRBJ1-2; D is undetermined. Trimming removed 5 bases from V and 8 bases from J, with 21 bases in between. Germline CDR1 is SGHVS and CDR2 is FQNEAQ. The CDR3 has 15 amino acids. CDR3 nucleotides: TGTGCCAGCAGCCCTTCCGGCCCGAACTTGGGGGGCTACACCTTC. It encodes CASSPSGPNLGGYTF.

V gene TRBV9 combines with J gene TRBJ1-5, with D possibly matching TRBD1 (5 bases). Per the germline V gene, CDR1 is SGDLS and CDR2 is YYNGEE. Trimming shortened V by 0 bases and J by 3 bases, and 10 bases separated the two germline ends. CDR3 length: 15 amino acids. CDR3 nucleotide sequence: TGTGCCAGCAGCGTAGACGCAGGGCCCAATCAGCCCCAGCATTTT. Protein product: CASSVDAGPNQPQHF.

The gene calls are TRBV19 and TRBJ1-5; D call uncertain. Per the germline V gene, CDR1 is LNHDA and CDR2 is SQIVND (reference sequence). The V end was cut by 3 bases, the J end by 0 bases, with 9 bases between. This CDR3 has 15 amino acids. The CDR3: CASSIVIYSNQPQHF. CDR3 DNA: TGTGCCAGTAGTATCGTTATCTATAGCAATCAGCCCCAGCATTTT.

The chain combines TRBV27 with TRBJ1-1; 7 bases align to TRBD1. After removal of 5 bases from V and 1 base from J, the junction contained 1 base not matched to a gene. This CDR3 has 13 amino acids. Germline CDR1 reads MNHEY; CDR2 reads SMNVEV (reference sequence). In DNA, the CDR3 is TGTGCCAGCAGTGGACAGGCGAACACTGAAGCTTTCTTT. Translating it yields CASSGQANTEAFF.

The chain joins TRBV18 to TRBJ2-7; D might be TRBD1 or TRBD2, each matching 5 bases. Looked up from germline, CDR1 is KGHSH and CDR2 is LQKENI. This CDR3 contains 18 residues. V dropped 2 bases and J dropped 2 bases, with 22 bases sitting between them. The chain's CDR3 is CASSPSGTDLKMTYEQYF. Here the CDR3 DNA reads TGTGCCAGCTCACCATCCGGGACGGACTTAAAAATGACCTACGAGCAGTACTTC.

The chain joins TRBV19 to TRBJ1-3; D perhaps matches TRBD1 (6 bases). Germline CDR1 and CDR2: LNHDA and SQIVND (reference sequence). V lost 4 bases to trimming and J lost 8 bases, with 24 bases between them. The CDR3 extends over 17 amino acids. CDR3 region: CASSTLESQGRGDTIYF. In DNA form, the CDR3 reads TGTGCCAGTAGTACCCTTGAGTCACAGGGTAGAGGAGACACCATATATTTT. The full variable domain, rest sourced from reference TRBV19 and TRBJ1-3, is DGGITQSPKYLFRKEGQNVTLSCEQNLNHDAMYWYRQDPGQGLRLIYYSQIVNDFQKGDIAEGYSVSREKKESFPLTVTSAQKNPTAFYLCASSTLESQGRGDTIYFGEGSWLTVV.

This sequence joins TRBV19 and TRBJ1-3; no definite D call. This CDR3 contains 12 residues. V lost 8 bases to trimming and J lost 3 bases, with 8 bases between them. The germline V gene has CDR1 LNHDA and CDR2 SQIVND (reference sequence). The CDR3 nucleotides read TGTGCCAGTGGAGATATTGGAAACACCATATATTTT. Residues: CASGDIGNTIYF.

This clone has only a few counts. V and J are TRBV21-1 and TRBJ2-1; TRBD2 is taken as the D call from the table, unchecked against the DNA. TRBV21-1 is labeled a pseudogene. This CDR3 region has 17 residues. In nucleotides, the CDR3 is TGTGCCAGCAGCGGGACGACTAGCGGGGGGGCCTACAATGAGCAGTTCTTC. Amino acids: CASSGTTSGGAYNEQFF.

The rearrangement joins TRBV2 to TRBJ1-1; D might be TRBD1 (5 bases). The CDR3 spans 13 residues. Trimming removed 1 base at V and 4 bases at J, with 7 bases between. Germline V CDR1 and CDR2: SNHLY, FYNNEI. The CDR3 is CASSEGGVTEAFF. The CDR3 bases are TGTGCCAGCAGTGAAGGGGGGGTCACTGAAGCTTTCTTT.

The V gene is TRBV12-3 or TRBV12-4, the J gene TRBJ1-5; D may be TRBD1 (6 bases). This CDR3 is built from 13 residues. The V end lost 6 bases, the J end lost 4 bases, and 10 bases lay between the germline ends. The CDR3 nucleotides read TGTGCCAGCAGCACAGGGTCAAATCAGCCCCAGCATTTT. Translating gives CASSTGSNQPQHF.

The genes are TRBV2 and TRBJ1-1, with D perhaps matching TRBD1 (5 bases). Germline V gene data show CDR1 as SNHLY and CDR2 as FYNNEI. The CDR3 runs to 11 residues. In nucleotides, the CDR3 is TGTGCTACGAGGGGCGAAACTGAAGCTTTCTTT. Translation gives CATRGETEAFF.

V is TRBV23-1 and J is TRBJ1-2; D remains ambiguous. TRBV23-1 is reported as an ORF; its role is uncertain. The CDR3 runs to 15 residues. The V gene lost 2 bases and the J gene lost 4 bases, with 14 bases spanning the gap. CDR3 sequence reads: CASSQTCHRCYGYTF. The CDR3 DNA is TGCGCCAGCAGTCAAACGTGCCATCGCTGCTATGGCTACACCTTC.

CDR3: CATQGQGDTEAFF. The DNA for the CDR3 is TGCGCCACCCAGGGACAGGGAGACACTGAAGCTTTCTTT. V is TRBV5-1 and J is TRBJ1-1; TRBD1 agrees at 9 bases. With V trimmed by 9 bases and J by 3 bases, 6 bases remained unmatched. This CDR3 is 13 amino acids long. Per the germline V gene, CDR1 is SGHRS and CDR2 is YFSETQ.